Below are 4 T cell receptor beta chains sequenced from a single sample in a study of cytomegalovirus exposure and HLA in healthy donors. PCR was performed using 60 Vbeta and 13 Jbeta primers. The method was immunoSEQ multiplex PCR; TCRdb's version includes in-frame clones alone and lacks a portion of them. The sample comprises about 99,000 clones, about 80% of which are singletons, and 2.5% to 3.5% rests with the top ten. Sequenced material: PBMCs. Source of these receptors: a male donor in good health and CMV-seropositive.

The V and J genes are TRBV11-2 and TRBJ1-1; 10 positions match TRBD1. The junction had 3 bases not matched to a gene; V was cut back by 5 bases and J by 3 bases. This CDR3 is 14 amino acids long. In germline, CDR1 is SGHAT, CDR2 FQNNGV. CDR3 amino acids: CASSTTGGYTEAFF. The CDR3 coding sequence is TGTGCCAGCAGCACGACAGGGGGCTACACTGAAGCTTTCTTT.

The genes are TRBV14 and TRBJ2-3, with D unresolved. CDR3 length: 17 amino acids. Between the trimmed V and J ends, which lost 1 base and 2 bases, there was a span of 16 bases. The germline gives CDR1 SGHDN, CDR2 FVKESK. DNA of the CDR3: TGTGCCAGCAGCCAAGTAGGTGGAGTTAGGCCCACAGATACGCAGTATTTT. Its protein is CASSQVGGVRPTDTQYF.

The chain couples TRBV5-4 to TRBJ2-7; TRBD2 matches at 10 bases. CDR3 size: 16 residues. The J segment lost 4 bases and the V segment lost 0 bases, leaving 7 bases of the junction unmatched. Germline V gene data show CDR1 as SGHNT and CDR2 as YYREEE (reference sequence). CDR3 residues: CASSLGAAGGNYEQYF. The CDR3 bases are TGTGCCAGCAGCTTGGGGGCAGCGGGGGGGAATTACGAGCAGTACTTC.

The rearrangement joins TRBV5-4 to TRBJ2-7, with TRBD2 identical over 14 bases. V dropped 4 bases and J dropped 0; count of bases not matched to a gene: 9. This CDR3 has 18 residues. Germline CDR1 and CDR2: SGHNT and YYREEE (reference sequence). CDR3 sequence reads: CASSPGLAGASNSYEQYF. DNA for the CDR3: TGTGCCAGCAGCCCGGGACTAGCGGGGGCCTCCAACTCCTACGAGCAGTACTTC.